The rows below give T cell receptor beta chains drawn from one sample of a study of cytomegalovirus exposure and HLA in healthy donors. Clones were read by immunoSEQ multiplex PCR, and TCRdb kept only the in-frame ones, dropping some. The sample holds 250,000 to 350,000 clones, 85% to 90% seen once. Sequenced material: PBMCs. All receptors come from a woman between 18 and 30 years old in good health and CMV-seronegative. CDR3s include the opening cysteine and the closing phenylalanine or tryptophan. Fields, in order: D gene, clone size, J gene, V gene, CDR3 DNA, CDR3 protein. The D gene is left open where the match is weak. Size tells how often a clone was seen (once, few, many) or the class of an expanded clone, and some rows leave it out.

. | . | TRBJ1-2 | TRBV2 | TGTGCCAGCAGTACCCAGGCTAACTATGGCTACACCTTC | CASSTQANYGYTF
TRBD1 | . | TRBJ1-3 | TRBV7-9 | TGTGCCAGCAGCTTATCTGGGACAGGCTCTGGAAACACCATATATTTT | CASSLSGTGSGNTIYF
. | . | TRBJ2-7 | TRBV7-3 | TGTGCCAGCAGCTTATATCACAGCTACGAGCAGTACTTC | CASSLYHSYEQYF
TRBD2 | . | TRBJ2-1 | TRBV29-1 | TGCAGCGTTGAAGATCCTGGAAGCGGGGGGGCCCGGAGCAATGAGCAGTTCTTC | CSVEDPGSGGARSNEQFF
. | . | TRBJ2-7 | TRBV18 | TGTGCCAGCTCACCCGGCCCCGGGTCGCAGTACTTC | CASSPGPGSQYF
TRBD1 | . | TRBJ2-7 | TRBV2 | TGTGCCAGCCTCCGGGACAGGGGGCTATACGAGCAGTACTTC | CASLRDRGLYEQYF
TRBD1 | . | TRBJ1-1 | TRBV4-1 | TGCGCCAGCAGCCTCTCCGGGACAGCCGGCCCTGAAGCTTTCTTT | CASSLSGTAGPEAFF
. | . | TRBJ1-4 | TRBV7-9 | TGTGCCAGCCAAAGGGGCTCAACTAATGAAAAACTGTTTTTT | CASQRGSTNEKLFF
. | . | TRBJ2-3 | TRBV4-1 | TGCGCCAGCAGCTTCACCTTCCAACTGCTCGGGGCGCAGTATTTT | CASSFTFQLLGAQYF
. | . | TRBJ2-7 | TRBV5-6 | TGTGCCAGCAGCGCGATGACCTACGAGCAGTACTTC | CASSAMTYEQYF
. | . | TRBJ2-5 | TRBV12-5 | TGTGCTAGTGGTTTGGTACTAAAAGAGACCCAGTACTTC | CASGLVLKETQYF
. | . | TRBJ2-7 | TRBV6-6 | TGTGCCAGCAGTTACTTGCAGGGCGGCGACTACGAGCAGTACTTC | CASSYLQGGDYEQYF
. | . | TRBJ2-1 | TRBV9 | TGTGCCAGCAGCGAACATGACAGCTACAATGAGCAGTTCTTC | CASSEHDSYNEQFF
. | . | TRBJ1-1 | TRBV7-3 | TGTGCCAGCAGCTCGGCCGGGACACCCACTGAAGCTTTCTTT | CASSSAGTPTEAFF
. | . | TRBJ1-5 | TRBV4-1 | TGCGCCAGCGGAGGGGGCAATCAGCCCCAGCATTTT | CASGGGNQPQHF
TRBD2 | . | TRBJ2-1 | TRBV9 | TGTGCCAGCAGCGAGGGACTAGCGGGGGGGTTACATGAGCAGTTCTTC | CASSEGLAGGLHEQFF
. | few | TRBJ1-2 | TRBV1 | TGCACCAGCAGCCAAGAAGGAGGGACCCATGGCTACACCTTC | CTSSQEGGTHGYTF
TRBD1 | . | TRBJ1-1 | TRBV6-5 | TGTGCCAGCAGTTACTCGAACAGGGGCCTGAACACTGAAGCTTTCTTT | CASSYSNRGLNTEAFF
. | . | TRBJ2-7 | TRBV6-5 | TGTGCCAGCAGTTACGGTGGCGGAACAAACTACGAGCAGTACTTC | CASSYGGGTNYEQYF
TRBD2 | . | TRBJ2-1 | TRBV30 | TGTGCCTGGAGTACTAGCGGGGGAACCAATGAGCAGTTCTTC | CAWSTSGGTNEQFF